This TCR beta chain originates from a study of T cells after yellow fever vaccination. This clonotype came up many times. Its antigen remains unidentified. From germline, CDR1 is SGHTA and CDR2 FQGNSA. V shed 6 bases and J 7 bases; nucleotides not matched to a gene: 8. CDR3 size: 15 residues. Study-wide points: A minor fraction of clonotypes spanned both CD4 and CD8 compartments. Most clones from primary vaccination resurfaced after the booster (about 95% CD4, 70% to 90% CD8). Faster peaking, at day 5 versus 15, marked a secondary response that was weaker.

Template-switching 5'RACE yielded the TCR cDNA; a universal primer site and UMIs were added in the process. TCRdb re-called the 5' RACE reads through MiXCR, storing one row per CDR3 protein. The sample records 160,000 or so distinct CDR3 sequences, about 7% being singletons. This chain connects TRBV7-2 to TRBJ2-1; 11 nucleotides line up with TRBD2. The material sequenced was CD4+ T cells sorted from PBMCs, taken around 5 days after the first yellow fever vaccination. The TCR comes from a man between 18 and 35 years old who received the YFV17D yellow fever vaccine. CDR3 DNA sequence: TGTGCCAGCAGGCCAACTAGCGGGGGTCTAAATGAGCAGTTCTTC. Residues: CASRPTSGGLNEQFF.